The rows below give T cell receptor beta chains drawn from one sample of a study of blood T cell repertoires in COVID-19. Data came from immunoSEQ multiplex PCR; TCRdb stores just in-frame clones and leaves some out. This sample carries around 150,000 clones, 92% of them seen once, and the ten largest clones take roughly 4.8%. Sequencing was performed on peripheral blood. The source of these receptors is a young man with COVID-19, enrolled during active disease. Both conserved end residues are trimmed from each CDR3.

V gene	J gene	CDR3 protein
TRBV19	TRBJ2-3	ASNSGRPTDTQY
TRBV7-2	TRBJ1-6	ASSQSPGRINSPLH
TRBV10-3	TRBJ2-3	AISLSGGQADTQY
TRBV11-2	TRBJ1-1	ASSLDPFTEAF
TRBV6-5	TRBJ1-5	ASAGGSVGNQPQH
TRBV19	TRBJ1-2	ASLDSSGRVYGYT
TRBV27	TRBJ1-1	ASSPPQTRLTRTEAF
TRBV5-1	TRBJ2-5	ASRLAGEETQY
TRBV5-4	TRBJ1-1	ASSLELVTPPSGTEAF
TRBV7-8	TRBJ2-3	ASSATSGRLDTQY
TRBV28	TRBJ1-2	ASSLPNSVDGYT
TRBV28	TRBJ1-1	ASSSRTEAF
TRBV27	TRBJ2-1	ASSLIDTYNEQF
TRBV7-8	TRBJ1-6	ASSLGGTGQIWGSPLH
TRBV20-1	TRBJ2-5	SASPGLAVLGETQY
TRBV28	TRBJ1-2	ASRIGNSYGYT
TRBV4-1	TRBJ2-1	ASSQGRDSYNEQF
TRBV23-1	TRBJ1-2	ASSQSSNRGNYGYT
TRBV9	TRBJ2-2	ASSARLAGGTGSGELF
TRBV7-9	TRBJ2-7	ASSLVGDSLSYEQY
TRBV28	TRBJ1-2	ASSFIRQYPANYGYT
TRBV7-9	TRBJ2-7	ASSLGPGAGAYEQY
TRBV28	TRBJ2-1	ASLTGTSGLGNEQF
TRBV6-5	TRBJ2-7	ASSLTSGGYEQY
TRBV4-2	TRBJ1-2	ASSQYQGGNYGYT
TRBV29-1	TRBJ2-7	SVNRGGEQY
TRBV24-1	TRBJ2-1	ATSDVGTSGAPNEQF
TRBV12-3/TRBV12-4	TRBJ1-6	ASSPSYSPLH
TRBV27	TRBJ2-1	ASSLSDPRQGDEQF
TRBV5-5	TRBJ2-3	ASSLAGTDTQY
TRBV11-2	TRBJ1-2	ASSLEGASYGYT
TRBV7-9	TRBJ2-1	ASLYRGGLDEQF
TRBV13	TRBJ2-1	ASSSWDRGSYNEQF
TRBV6-6	TRBJ2-7	ASSKDRGPYEQY
TRBV6-2/TRBV6-3	TRBJ1-5	ASGSRRATYQPQH
TRBV19	TRBJ1-5	ASSQDGGIVQPQH
TRBV7-9	TRBJ1-2	ASSLGDRGYGYT
TRBV5-8	TRBJ2-6	ASSLVPSVSSGANVLT
TRBV7-9	TRBJ1-1	ASSLDRGFTRTEAF
TRBV27	TRBJ1-1	ASSWGGMNTEAF
TRBV2	TRBJ2-1	ASSRGLAGVDEQF
TRBV7-8	TRBJ1-5	ASSGGGTGPFNQPQH
TRBV30	TRBJ1-6	ACSSGTVNSPLH
TRBV6-2/TRBV6-3	TRBJ2-5	ASSYRPIVVAAETQY
TRBV16	TRBJ1-1	ASSQGEQGAGNTEAF
TRBV28	TRBJ2-5	ASSPRGGPNQETQY
TRBV28	TRBJ1-2	ASSLYTGTGGYT
TRBV6-1	TRBJ1-2	ASNEPGQGDGYT
TRBV6-2/TRBV6-3	TRBJ1-1	ASSWTGEHTEAF
TRBV28	TRBJ2-7	ASTDSQSYEQY
TRBV27	TRBJ1-1	ASTKWTGNTEAF
TRBV7-2	TRBJ2-3	ASNNGQGANTQY
TRBV7-2	TRBJ2-1	ASSPRQELF
TRBV11-1	TRBJ1-1	ASSHPGGTEAF
TRBV5-8	TRBJ1-1	ASSSRGGMNTEAF
TRBV5-1	TRBJ1-5	ASSLSGGGDSNQPQH
TRBV6-1	TRBJ2-1	ASSERGGRAINEQF
TRBV7-8	TRBJ2-7	ASSLARPSGSFYEQY
TRBV5-1	TRBJ2-1	ASSPGVAGNNEQF
TRBV7-2	TRBJ2-5	ASSSDSPGTQY